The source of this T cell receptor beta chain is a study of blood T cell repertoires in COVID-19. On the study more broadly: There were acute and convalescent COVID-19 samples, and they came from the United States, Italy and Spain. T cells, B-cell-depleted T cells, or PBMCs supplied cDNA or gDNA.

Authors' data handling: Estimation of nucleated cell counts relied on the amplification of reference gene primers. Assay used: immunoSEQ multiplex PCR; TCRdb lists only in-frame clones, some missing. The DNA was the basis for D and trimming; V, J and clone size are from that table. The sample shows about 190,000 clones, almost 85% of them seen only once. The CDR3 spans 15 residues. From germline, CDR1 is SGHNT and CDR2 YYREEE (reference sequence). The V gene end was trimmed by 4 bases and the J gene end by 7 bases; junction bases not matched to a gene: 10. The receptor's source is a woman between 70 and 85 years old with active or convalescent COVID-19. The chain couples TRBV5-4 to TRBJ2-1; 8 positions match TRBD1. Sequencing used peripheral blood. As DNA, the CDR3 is TGTGCCAGCAGCCCGACCCCCCACAGGGGGAATGAGCAGTTCTTC. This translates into CASSPTPHRGNEQFF.